This TCR beta chain was profiled in a study of CD8 T cells in ankylosing spondylitis. With molecular barcodes, quantitative 5'-RACE was used to make the TCR beta libraries. In TCRdb, the 5' RACE reads were re-called with MiXCR into one record per CDR3 protein. The table has over 450,000 distinct CDR3 sequences, over 9.5% seen once. Concerning this clonotype itself: What it binds is unknown.

V was trimmed by 1 base and J by 2 bases, leaving 11 bases between them. CDR3 length: 15 amino acids. Germline V gene data show CDR1 as SGHTA and CDR2 as FQGNSA. Regarding the study as a whole: Disease-linked clones reportedly concentrated significantly in matched ankylosing spondylitis synovial fluid. Reactive arthritis synovial fluid and blood were previously reported to contain some motif variants. CD8+ cells made up the disease-linked clones, which were relatively rare in peripheral blood. A motif of roughly 8 highly homologous TCR beta variants was seen as apparently characteristic of ankylosing spondylitis blood.

Sequencing was performed on blood, either unsorted or a sorted T cell fraction (not recorded which). The genes are TRBV7-2 and TRBJ2-5; D is perhaps TRBD2 (6 bases). The TCR sequence derives from a male donor with ankylosing spondylitis. CDR3 nucleotides: TGTGCCAGCAGCTTAGTCGCTAGCGTGCAAGAGACCCAGTACTTC. Its protein is CASSLVASVQETQYF.